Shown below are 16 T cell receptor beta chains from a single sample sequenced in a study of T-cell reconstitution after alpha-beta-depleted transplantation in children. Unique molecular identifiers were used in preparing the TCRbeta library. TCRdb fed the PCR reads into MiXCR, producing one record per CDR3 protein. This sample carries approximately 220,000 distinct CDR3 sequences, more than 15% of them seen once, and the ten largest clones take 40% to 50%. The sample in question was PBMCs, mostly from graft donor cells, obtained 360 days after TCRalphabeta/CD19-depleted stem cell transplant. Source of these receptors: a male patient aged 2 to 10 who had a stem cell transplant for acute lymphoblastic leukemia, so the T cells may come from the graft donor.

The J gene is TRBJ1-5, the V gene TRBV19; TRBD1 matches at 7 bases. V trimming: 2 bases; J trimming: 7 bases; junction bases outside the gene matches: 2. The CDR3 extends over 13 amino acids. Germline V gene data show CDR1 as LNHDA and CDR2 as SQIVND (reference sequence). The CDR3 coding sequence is TGTGCCAGTAGTATACGACAGGGCCAGCCCCAGCATTTT. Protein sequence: CASSIRQGQPQHF.

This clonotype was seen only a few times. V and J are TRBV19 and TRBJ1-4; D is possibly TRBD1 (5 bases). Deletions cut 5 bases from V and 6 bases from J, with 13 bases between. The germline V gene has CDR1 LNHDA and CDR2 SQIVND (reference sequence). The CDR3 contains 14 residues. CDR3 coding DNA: TGTGCCAGTAGTTTGGGACCCCAGGATGAAAAACTGTTTTTT. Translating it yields CASSLGPQDEKLFF.

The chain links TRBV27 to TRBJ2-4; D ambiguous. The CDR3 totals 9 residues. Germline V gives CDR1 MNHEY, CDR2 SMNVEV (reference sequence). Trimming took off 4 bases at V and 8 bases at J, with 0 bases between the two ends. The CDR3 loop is CASSYIQYF. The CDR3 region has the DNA TGTGCCAGCAGTTACATTCAGTACTTC.

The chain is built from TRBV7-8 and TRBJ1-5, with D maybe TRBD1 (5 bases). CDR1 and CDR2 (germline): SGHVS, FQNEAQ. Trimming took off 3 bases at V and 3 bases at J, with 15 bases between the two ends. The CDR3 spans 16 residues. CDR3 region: CASSLEGYGHNQPQHF. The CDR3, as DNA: TGTGCCAGCAGCTTGGAAGGTTACGGACACAATCAGCCCCAGCATTTT.

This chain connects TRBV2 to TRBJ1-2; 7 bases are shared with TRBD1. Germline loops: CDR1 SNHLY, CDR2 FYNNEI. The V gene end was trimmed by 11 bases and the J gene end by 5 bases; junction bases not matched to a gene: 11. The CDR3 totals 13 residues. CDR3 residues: CAEGGGVLYGYTF. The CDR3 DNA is TGTGCCGAAGGAGGGGGCGTTCTTTATGGCTACACCTTC.

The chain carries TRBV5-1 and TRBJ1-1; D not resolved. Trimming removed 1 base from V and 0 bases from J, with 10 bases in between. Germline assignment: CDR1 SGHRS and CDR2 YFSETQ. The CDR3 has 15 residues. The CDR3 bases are TGCGCCAGCAGCTTGTTCGGGCATATGAACACTGAAGCTTTCTTT. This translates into CASSLFGHMNTEAFF.

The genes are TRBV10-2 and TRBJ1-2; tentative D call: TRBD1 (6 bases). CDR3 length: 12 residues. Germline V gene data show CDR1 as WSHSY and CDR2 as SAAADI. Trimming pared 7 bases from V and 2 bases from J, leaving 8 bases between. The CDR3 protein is CASTGQNYGYTF. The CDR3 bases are TGCGCCAGCACCGGACAGAACTATGGCTACACCTTC.

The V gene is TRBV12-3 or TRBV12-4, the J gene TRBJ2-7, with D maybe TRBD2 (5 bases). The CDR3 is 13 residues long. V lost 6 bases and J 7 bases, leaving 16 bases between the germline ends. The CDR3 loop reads CASSPDGVGEQYF. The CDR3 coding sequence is TGTGCCAGCAGCCCCGACGGGGTTGGGGAGCAGTACTTC.

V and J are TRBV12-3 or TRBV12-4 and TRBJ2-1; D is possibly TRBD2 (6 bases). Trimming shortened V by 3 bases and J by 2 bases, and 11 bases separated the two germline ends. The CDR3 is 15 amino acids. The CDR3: CASSFSGETYNEQFF. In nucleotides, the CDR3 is TGTGCCAGCAGTTTTTCGGGGGAGACCTACAATGAGCAGTTCTTC.

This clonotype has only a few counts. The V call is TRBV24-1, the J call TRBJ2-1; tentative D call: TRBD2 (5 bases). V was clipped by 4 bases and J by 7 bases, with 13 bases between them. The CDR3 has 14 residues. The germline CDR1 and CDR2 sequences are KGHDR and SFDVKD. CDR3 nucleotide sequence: TGTGCCACCAGTGACCCCCCCCCGGGGAATGAGCAGTTCTTC. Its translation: CATSDPPPGNEQFF.

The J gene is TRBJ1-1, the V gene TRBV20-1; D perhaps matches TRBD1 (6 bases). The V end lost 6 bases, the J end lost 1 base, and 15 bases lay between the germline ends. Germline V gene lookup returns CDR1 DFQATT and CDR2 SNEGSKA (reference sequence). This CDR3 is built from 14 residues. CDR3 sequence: CSARLSQGNTEAFF. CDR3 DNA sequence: TGCAGTGCGCGACTCTCACAGGGGAACACTGAAGCTTTCTTT.

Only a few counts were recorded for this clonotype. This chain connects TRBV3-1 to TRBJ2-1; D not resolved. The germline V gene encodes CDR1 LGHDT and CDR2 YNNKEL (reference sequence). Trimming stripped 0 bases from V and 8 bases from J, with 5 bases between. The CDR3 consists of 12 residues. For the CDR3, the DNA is TGTGCCAGCAGCCAAGATACGTATGAGCAGTTCTTC. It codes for CASSQDTYEQFF.

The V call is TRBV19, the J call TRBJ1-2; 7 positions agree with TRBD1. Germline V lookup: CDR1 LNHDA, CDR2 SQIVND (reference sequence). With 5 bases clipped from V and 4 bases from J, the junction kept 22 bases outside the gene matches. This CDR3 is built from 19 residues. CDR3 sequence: CASSGVIGGGDEYGYGYTF. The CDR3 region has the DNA TGTGCCAGTAGTGGAGTGATCGGAGGGGGCGATGAGTACGGCTATGGCTACACCTTC.

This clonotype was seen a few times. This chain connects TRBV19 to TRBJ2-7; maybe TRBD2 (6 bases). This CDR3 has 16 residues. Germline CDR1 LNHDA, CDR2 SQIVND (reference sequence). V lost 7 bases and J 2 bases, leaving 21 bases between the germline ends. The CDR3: CASTHLRGRLTYEQYF. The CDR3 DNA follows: TGTGCCAGTACCCACCTACGGGGGAGGCTAACCTACGAGCAGTACTTC. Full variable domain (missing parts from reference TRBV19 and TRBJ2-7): DGGITQSPKYLFRKEGQNVTLSCEQNLNHDAMYWYRQDPGQGLRLIYYSQIVNDFQKGDIAEGYSVSREKKESFPLTVTSAQKNPTAFYLCASTHLRGRLTYEQYFGPGTRLTVT.

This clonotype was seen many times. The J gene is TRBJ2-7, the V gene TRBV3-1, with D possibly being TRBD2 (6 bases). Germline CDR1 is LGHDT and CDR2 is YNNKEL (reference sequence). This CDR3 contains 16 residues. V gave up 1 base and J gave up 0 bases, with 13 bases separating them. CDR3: CASSQVRYGSSYEQYF. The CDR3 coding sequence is TGTGCCAGCAGCCAAGTCCGATACGGGAGCTCCTACGAGCAGTACTTC.

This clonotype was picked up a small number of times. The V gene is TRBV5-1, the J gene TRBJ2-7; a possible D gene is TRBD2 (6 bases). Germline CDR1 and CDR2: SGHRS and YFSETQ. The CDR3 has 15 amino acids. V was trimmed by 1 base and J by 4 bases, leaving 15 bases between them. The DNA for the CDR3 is TGCGCCAGCAGCTTGCCGGACGAACGGGGGTACGAGCAGTACTTC. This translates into CASSLPDERGYEQYF.